These 25 T cell receptor beta chains came from one sample sequenced in a study of vaccination and CD4 T cells after COVID-19. For these TCRs, the target antigens are not known. Once obtained from cultured CD4+ T cells, the DNA was sequenced using the Oncomine TCR Beta short-read assay. TCRdb re-called the PCR reads with MiXCR, one entry per CDR3 protein. The data show thousands of distinct CDR3 sequences, roughly 44% seen once. Described treatment: roughly 10-day PBMC culture with coronavirus spike peptide pools or control peptides (ViraFEST assay). Unexposed donor CD4+ T cells predated the COVID-19 pandemic, collected 2011-2018. Specimen: CD4+ T cells from blood, cultured in vitro. All receptors come from a human donor in good health.

This clonotype turned up a few times. The V and J genes are TRBV20-1 and TRBJ1-6; TRBD1 matches 8 bases. After removal of 0 bases from V and 8 bases from J, the junction contained 6 bases not matched to a gene. This CDR3 contains 15 residues. Germline V gene data show CDR1 as DFQATT and CDR2 as SNEGSKA (reference sequence). The CDR3 DNA is TGCAGTGCTAGAGATCAACCAGGGGGCCATTCACCCCTCCACTTT. Translation: CSARDQPGGHSPLHF.

This clonotype was observed a few times. This chain uses TRBV7-2 with TRBJ2-3, with 7 bases aligning to TRBD2. CDR1 and CDR2 from the germline V gene are SGHTA and FQGNSA. The length of the CDR3 is 17 residues. V lost 1 base, J lost 3 bases, and 10 bases stayed unmatched. The CDR3 here is CASSLVFGRVPTDTQYF. In DNA, the CDR3 is TGTGCCAGCAGCTTAGTATTTGGGAGGGTCCCTACAGATACGCAGTATTTT.

This clonotype was counted between two and nine times. In DNA form, the CDR3 reads TGCAGTGCTAGAGGAGGATTAGCGGGGTCGAACACCGGGGAGCTGTTTTTT. It codes for CSARGGLAGSNTGELFF. The V call is TRBV20-1, the J call TRBJ2-2, with 8 bases identical to TRBD2. The CDR3 is 17 residues long. The V and J ends lost 1 base and 0 bases, in that order; junction bases with no gene match: 7. Germline V CDR1 and CDR2: DFQATT, SNEGSKA (reference sequence).

In its sample, this clonotype was seen a few times. The chain combines TRBV20-1 with TRBJ1-2, with 7 bases identical to TRBD1. The CDR3 contains 12 residues. Germline CDR1 DFQATT, CDR2 SNEGSKA (reference sequence). The CDR3 DNA sequence: TGCGAGACTAGGCGGGACAGCTATGGCTACACCTTC. Translating it yields CETRRDSYGYTF.

The chain recombines TRBV10-3 with TRBJ1-5; weak D call: TRBD1 (6 bases). The CDR3 is made up of 14 amino acids. The V end lost 3 bases, the J end lost 8 bases, and 14 bases lay between the germline ends. CDR1 is ENHRY, CDR2 SYGVKD, per germline. Here the CDR3 reads CAISDPGGPEPQHF. In DNA form, the CDR3 reads TGTGCCATCAGTGACCCGGGGGGCCCGGAGCCCCAGCATTTT.

The rearrangement uses TRBV12-3 or TRBV12-4 and TRBJ1-1; weak D call: TRBD1 (6 bases). CDR3 length equals 14 residues. The V and J ends lost 0 bases and 4 bases respectively, with 9 bases between them. CDR3: CASSLAGGRTEAFF. DNA of the CDR3: TGTGCCAGCAGTTTAGCGGGGGGGCGCACTGAAGCTTTCTTT.

The genes are TRBV5-1 and TRBJ1-1; 8 nucleotides agree with TRBD1. CDR3 length: 14 amino acids. Germline V gene sequence: CDR1 SGHRS, CDR2 YFSETQ. Trimming at V came to 0 bases and at J to 8 bases, leaving 6 bases not matched to a gene. The CDR3 is CASSLAGGTGEAFF. DNA for the CDR3: TGCGCCAGCAGCTTGGCCGGTGGGACAGGAGAAGCTTTCTTT.

This clonotype was picked up one time. The rearrangement links TRBV7-9 to TRBJ1-1, with TRBD1 matching over 7 bases. The CDR3 consists of 15 residues. V trimming: 5 bases; J trimming: 0 bases; junction bases outside the gene matches: 6. The V gene's germline CDR1 is SEHNR and CDR2 FQNEAQ (reference sequence). This chain's CDR3 is CASSPRDSMNTEAFF. As DNA, the CDR3 is TGTGCCAGCAGCCCTCGGGACAGTATGAACACTGAAGCTTTCTTT.

The chain links TRBV10-3 to TRBJ1-1, with 9 nucleotides matching TRBD1. CDR1 is ENHRY and CDR2 is SYGVKD in the germline V gene. The V and J ends lost 3 bases and 6 bases, in that order; junction bases with no gene match: 5. The CDR3 contains 14 residues. CDR3: CAISDTGGGAEAFF. The CDR3 nucleotides are TGTGCCATCAGTGATACAGGGGGCGGGGCTGAAGCTTTCTTT.

The rearrangement uses TRBV7-9 and TRBJ2-7; 8 nucleotides agree with TRBD1. The trim removed 8 bases at V and 1 base at J, leaving 7 bases unmatched. Germline V lookup: CDR1 SEHNR, CDR2 FQNEAQ (reference sequence). The CDR3 has 14 amino acids. CDR3 residues: CASASGTGSYEQYF. The CDR3 DNA reads TGTGCCAGCGCATCCGGGACAGGTTCCTACGAGCAGTACTTC.

The chain links TRBV7-9 to TRBJ2-5; possible D gene TRBD1, 5 bases. Looked up from germline, CDR1 is SEHNR and CDR2 is FQNEAQ (reference sequence). CDR3 length: 16 residues. The V and J ends lost 3 bases and 2 bases respectively, with 16 bases between them. The CDR3 DNA follows: TGTGCCAGCAGCTTTATGGGCCCAGGACAACAAGAGACCCAGTACTTC. Protein product: CASSFMGPGQQETQYF.

This rearrangement joins TRBV12-3 or TRBV12-4 to TRBJ2-1; TRBD1 aligns across 9 bases. V shed 3 bases, J shed 1 base, and the junction held 1 base outside the gene matches. The CDR3 length is 15 residues. The chain's CDR3 is CASSFGTGSYNEQFF. The DNA of the CDR3 is TGTGCCAGCAGTTTCGGGACAGGGTCCTACAATGAGCAGTTCTTC.

The genes are TRBV7-9 and TRBJ2-3, with TRBD2 matching 10 bases. Germline CDR1 and CDR2: SEHNR and FQNEAQ (reference sequence). The CDR3 contains 16 residues. J lost 4 bases, V lost 2 bases, and 6 bases had no gene match. The CDR3 reads CASSLPKRGGADTQYF. The CDR3 DNA reads TGTGCCAGCAGCTTACCTAAGCGGGGGGGGGCAGATACGCAGTATTTT.

The genes are TRBV28 and TRBJ1-6; no clear D. This CDR3 has 12 residues. The V gene lost 8 bases and the J gene lost 8 bases, with 10 bases spanning the gap. Germline values: CDR1 MDHEN, CDR2 SYDVKM. The CDR3 sequence: CASDGGDSPLHF. CDR3 DNA: TGTGCCAGCGATGGCGGGGATTCACCCCTCCACTTT.

The V gene is TRBV5-1, the J gene TRBJ1-1; 10 nucleotides match TRBD1. Germline CDR1 is SGHRS and CDR2 is YFSETQ. The CDR3 is 15 amino acids. V was pared by 3 bases and J by 3 bases, with 5 bases of the junction left unmatched. The CDR3 is CASSWRQGAYTEAFF. The CDR3 DNA follows: TGCGCCAGCAGCTGGCGACAGGGGGCTTACACTGAAGCTTTCTTT.

The rearrangement uses TRBV6-5 and TRBJ1-6; D ambiguous. The CDR3 is made up of 17 amino acids. Trimming took off 0 bases at V and 3 bases at J, with 12 bases between the two ends. Germline V CDR1 and CDR2: MNHEY, SVGAGI. CDR3 sequence (DNA): TGTGCCAGCAGTTACTCCGGCGGCGAAGGCTATAATTCACCCCTCCACTTT. Translated: CASSYSGGEGYNSPLHF.

This chain joins TRBV3-1 and TRBJ1-5, with 8 positions matching TRBD1. Per germline, CDR1 LGHDT and CDR2 YNNKEL (reference sequence). The V gene end was trimmed by 4 bases and the J gene end by 4 bases; junction bases not matched to a gene: 9. This CDR3 has 16 residues. The CDR3 bases are TGTGCCAGCAGCCTCGGGACAGGAATTCTAAATCAGCCCCAGCATTTT. It specifies CASSLGTGILNQPQHF.

DNA for the CDR3: TGTGCCAGCAGCCCTAGGAACACCGGGGAGCTGTTTTTT. It codes for CASSPRNTGELFF. The V and J genes are TRBV7-9 and TRBJ2-2; the D is unclear. V was shortened by 5 bases and J by 1 base, with 5 bases between the two germline ends. CDR3 length: 13 residues. Germline assignment: CDR1 SEHNR and CDR2 FQNEAQ (reference sequence). The full variable domain, completed using reference TRBV7-9 and TRBJ2-2, is DTGVSQNPRHKITKRGQNVTFRCDPISEHNRLYWYRQTLGQGPEFLTYFQNEAQLEKSRLLSDRFSAERPKGSFSTLEIQRTEQGDSAMYLCASSPRNTGELFFGEGSRLTVL.

The sample holds a few counts of this clonotype. V and J are TRBV30 and TRBJ1-2; TRBD1 aligns across 7 bases. J was trimmed by 2 bases and V by 4 bases; bases with no gene match: 1. Per the germline V gene, CDR1 is GTSNPN and CDR2 is SVGIG (reference sequence). This CDR3 contains 12 residues. CDR3 coding DNA: TGTGCCTGGATGACAGGGAACTATGGCTACACCTTC. Encoded protein: CAWMTGNYGYTF.

In its sample, this clonotype was seen a few times. V gene TRBV20-1 combines with J gene TRBJ1-2; no firm D call. This CDR3 comprises 14 residues. Trimming stripped 6 bases from V and 12 bases from J, with 26 bases between. From germline, CDR1 is DFQATT and CDR2 SNEGSKA (reference sequence). CDR3 sequence: CSASAPGDFNRNTF. CDR3 bases: TGCAGTGCCTCTGCCCCCGGGGATTTTAATCGCAACACCTTC.

The chain joins TRBV20-1 to TRBJ2-3, with TRBD2 identical over 8 bases. The V segment lost 3 bases and the J segment 4 bases; nucleotides outside the gene matches: 9. From germline, CDR1 is DFQATT and CDR2 SNEGSKA (reference sequence). The CDR3 covers 15 residues. The CDR3 spells CSASGGALYSDTQYF. In DNA, the CDR3 is TGCAGTGCTAGCGGGGGGGCGTTATACTCAGATACGCAGTATTTT.

The CDR3 loop is CASSPRTGGANYGYTF. Here the CDR3 DNA reads TGTGCCAGCAGTCCCCGGACAGGGGGGGCCAACTATGGCTACACCTTC. This chain joins TRBV12-3 or TRBV12-4 and TRBJ1-2, with 10 bases that match TRBD1. CDR3 size: 16 residues. V shed 5 bases and J 2 bases; nucleotides not matched to a gene: 8.

This clonotype was counted between two and nine times. The rearrangement links TRBV23-1 to TRBJ1-1; D uncertain. Being an ORF, TRBV23-1 has a function that is uncertain. This CDR3 region has 13 residues. V gave up 0 bases and J gave up 1 base, with 3 bases separating them. In DNA form, the CDR3 reads TGCGCCAGCAGTCAATCACGGAACACTGAAGCTTTCTTT. Protein: CASSQSRNTEAFF.

V usage is TRBV10-1 and J usage is TRBJ1-6, with D hard to call. V was cut by 4 bases and J by 8 bases, with 9 bases left in between. Germline loops: CDR1 WNHNN, CDR2 SYGVQD (reference sequence). This CDR3 contains 13 residues. This chain's CDR3 is CASSVQLDSPLHF. The CDR3 DNA reads TGCGCCAGCAGTGTCCAGCTAGATTCACCCCTCCACTTT.

This clonotype showed up just a few times. The CDR3 DNA reads TGTGCCAGCAGTGAAGGCCTCAGGGGAGAAGCTTTCTTT. Its protein product is CASSEGLRGEAFF. The chain carries TRBV6-1 and TRBJ1-1, with D possibly being TRBD1 (6 bases). The V gene's germline CDR1 is MNHNS and CDR2 SASEGT. V was pared by 1 base and J by 8 bases, with 11 bases between. The CDR3 loop spans 13 amino acids.